What follows are 11 T cell receptor beta chains derived from one specimen sequenced in a study of T cell changes during pregnancy in multiple sclerosis. Here immunoSEQ multiplex PCR was the method, and the copy in TCRdb shows in-frame clones only, minus some. The table shows 57,000 or so clones, with roughly 93% occurring only once. The material was peripheral blood, obtained in the second trimester of pregnancy. The receptors originated from a female donor with multiple sclerosis, enrolled in a pregnancy study.

This chain joins TRBV19 and TRBJ1-5, with 7 bases lining up with TRBD1. The junction had 6 bases not matched to a gene; V was cut back by 9 bases and J by 4 bases. The CDR3 loop spans 13 amino acids. Germline assignment: CDR1 LNHDA and CDR2 SQIVND (reference sequence). Written as DNA, the CDR3 is TGTGCCAGCGACGACAGGGATAATCAGCCCCAGCATTTT. Translating gives CASDDRDNQPQHF.

The rearrangement uses TRBV19 and TRBJ1-1; no reliable D call. The CDR3 runs 15 residues. The V end was cut by 4 bases, the J end by 4 bases, with 16 bases between. Germline CDR1 reads LNHDA; CDR2 reads SQIVND (reference sequence). The DNA of the CDR3 is TGTGCCAGTAGTACCCCCAGCGGGGTAGGCACTGAAGCTTTCTTT. Translated: CASSTPSGVGTEAFF. Full variable domain (outside the CDR3, taken from reference TRBV19 and TRBJ1-1): DGGITQSPKYLFRKEGQNVTLSCEQNLNHDAMYWYRQDPGQGLRLIYYSQIVNDFQKGDIAEGYSVSREKKESFPLTVTSAQKNPTAFYLCASSTPSGVGTEAFFGQGTRLTVV.

V gene TRBV10-3 combines with J gene TRBJ2-7; D perhaps matches TRBD2 (6 bases). V shed 2 bases and J shed 0 bases, with 11 bases lying between them. CDR1 and CDR2 from the germline V gene are ENHRY and SYGVKD. This CDR3 contains 15 residues. The CDR3 here is CAISESSGSSYEQYF. Written as DNA, the CDR3 is TGTGCCATCAGTGAGAGTAGCGGTAGCTCCTACGAGCAGTACTTC.

In DNA form, the CDR3 reads TGTGCCAGCAGGTTCCAGGGTAGCTACGAGCAGTACTTC. Translated: CASRFQGSYEQYF. The chain links TRBV6-5 to TRBJ2-7; D possibly corresponds to TRBD1 (5 bases). The CDR3 is made up of 13 amino acids. V was clipped by 6 bases and J by 3 bases, with 12 bases between them. Germline V gene lookup returns CDR1 MNHEY and CDR2 SVGAGI.

The J gene is TRBJ2-7, the V gene TRBV28; D is undetermined. Germline V CDR1 and CDR2: MDHEN, SYDVKM. The CDR3 runs 12 residues. V lost 2 bases to trimming and J lost 6 bases, with 8 bases between them. CDR3 amino acids: CASSLHQREQYF. Written as DNA, the CDR3 is TGTGCCAGCAGTTTACACCAGCGCGAGCAGTACTTC.

The chain recombines TRBV5-6 with TRBJ2-3, with D uncertain. CDR3 length: 16 amino acids. Germline lookup yields CDR1 SGHDT and CDR2 YYEEEE. Trimming removed 0 bases from V and 1 base from J, with 12 bases in between. The DNA for the CDR3 is TGTGCCAGCAGCTTGGTTTTGAGCCCGGGCACAGATACGCAGTATTTT. This gives the protein CASSLVLSPGTDTQYF.

The V and J genes are TRBV11-2 and TRBJ2-7, with D possibly matching TRBD2 (5 bases). CDR3 length: 15 residues. Germline V gene data show CDR1 as SGHAT and CDR2 as FQNNGV. V dropped 5 bases and J dropped 1 base, with 15 bases sitting between them. The DNA of the CDR3 is TGTGCCAGCAGCCGGATTCAAGAGGGTTCCTACGAGCAGTACTTC. It specifies CASSRIQEGSYEQYF.

The chain combines TRBV2 with TRBJ2-3; D gene uncertain. V lost 7 bases, J lost 2 bases, and 16 bases lay in between. The germline CDR1 and CDR2 sequences are SNHLY and FYNNEI. The CDR3 runs to 15 residues. The CDR3 reads CASNLPTVYTDTQYF. The CDR3, as DNA: TGTGCCAGCAACCTCCCCACAGTATACACAGATACGCAGTATTTT.

The J gene is TRBJ1-4, the V gene TRBV6-1, with 8 bases lining up with TRBD1. The V gene end was trimmed by 6 bases and the J gene end by 6 bases; junction bases not matched to a gene: 3. Germline CDR1 reads MNHNS; CDR2 reads SASEGT. This CDR3 is built from 13 residues. CDR3 in DNA: TGTGCCAGCAGCCACAGGGGGGATGAAAAACTGTTTTTT. Its protein product is CASSHRGDEKLFF.

This sequence joins TRBV4-3 and TRBJ2-2; 10 positions agree with TRBD1. Trimming at V came to 4 bases and at J to 3 bases, leaving 2 bases not matched to a gene. CDR1 is LGHNA and CDR2 is YSLEER in the germline V gene. The CDR3 length is 15 residues. The CDR3 sequence: CASSPDRGDTGELFF. The CDR3 DNA reads as TGCGCCAGCAGCCCGGACAGGGGGGACACCGGGGAGCTGTTTTTT.

This clone was counted a few times. This chain links TRBV7-8 with TRBJ2-7, with 13 positions matching TRBD2. The CDR3 is made up of 16 amino acids. The V gene end was trimmed by 4 bases and the J gene end by 2 bases; junction bases not matched to a gene: 5. Germline V CDR1 and CDR2: SGHVS, FQNEAQ. CDR3 DNA sequence: TGTGCCAGCAGCTCCCTTGGACTAGCGGGGGCCTACGAGCAGTACTTC. The encoded protein is CASSSLGLAGAYEQYF.